The rows below give T cell receptor beta chains drawn from one sample of a study of blood T cells in healthy people across ages. TCRdb called the 5' RACE reads again in MiXCR, with one record for every CDR3 protein. The sample contains roughly 1.9 million distinct CDR3 sequences, roughly two fifths of which appear only once. Sequenced: blood. All receptors derive from a human donor in good health. Each CDR3 is given with its conserved first and last residue. The D gene is left open where the match is weak. Some rows mark clone size as missing; the rest say once, few, many or name a class of expanded clone.

v_call	j_call	d_call	clone_size	cdr3_nt	cdr3_aa
TRBV6-1	TRBJ1-2	TRBD1	few	TGTGCCAGCAGACTCACCGGGACAGGTTATCCAGCTGGGTATTACGGCTACACCTTC	CASRLTGTGYPAGYYGYTF
TRBV29-1	TRBJ2-1	.	few	TGCAGCGTTGAGCCACCGAACAATGAGCAGTTCTTC	CSVEPPNNEQFF
TRBV6-2/TRBV6-3	TRBJ2-7	.	many	TGTGCCAGCAGTTACAGAGGGGGTCCGTCCGACGAGCAGTACTTC	CASSYRGGPSDEQYF
TRBV7-8	TRBJ1-4	.	.	TGTGCCAGCAGCCCCTCAATATTCCCCCATGAAAAACTGTTTTTT	CASSPSIFPHEKLFF
TRBV4-1	TRBJ2-7	.	.	TGCGCCGGCAGCGATCAAAGAGGCGAGCAGTACTTC	CAGSDQRGEQYF
TRBV12-3/TRBV12-4	TRBJ2-1	.	few	TGTGCCAGCAGTTTATTGGCGGAGTACCAGTTCTTC	CASSLLAEYQFF
TRBV2	TRBJ1-4	.	.	TGTGCCAGCACTTTACTCGGACAGAGTAATGAAAAACTGTTTTTT	CASTLLGQSNEKLFF
TRBV29-1	TRBJ1-4	.	.	TGCAGCGTTCAACAGGTGCCCAGGGAAGAACTGTTTTTT	CSVQQVPREELFF
TRBV20-1	TRBJ2-7	.	.	TGCCGTGCTGGAGGTTGGGGAAACTACGAGCAGTACTTC	CRAGGWGNYEQYF
TRBV2	TRBJ2-7	.	.	TGTGCCAGCAGTGGGCAGGGGAGAGGCGAGCAGTACTTC	CASSGQGRGEQYF
TRBV9	TRBJ1-1	.	.	TGTGCCAGCAGCCCCCCGGGACTTTTGAACACTGAAGCTTTCTTT	CASSPPGLLNTEAFF
TRBV24-1	TRBJ2-5	.	.	TGTGCCACCAGTGACGCGGGACAGTTTGACGAGACCCAGTACTTC	CATSDAGQFDETQYF
TRBV7-2	TRBJ2-3	TRBD2	.	TGTGCCAGCACCTTGCTGGGTCTAGCGGCTGATACGCAGTATTTT	CASTLLGLAADTQYF
TRBV15	TRBJ1-2	.	few	TGTGCCACCAGCAGAGATGTGACAGCTACCCTCTATGGCTACACCTTC	CATSRDVTATLYGYTF
TRBV29-1	TRBJ2-2	.	.	TGCAGCGTCAGGACATCAACCACCGGGGAGCTGTTTTTT	CSVRTSTTGELFF
TRBV20-1	TRBJ2-1	TRBD2	.	TGCAGTGCTCTACTAGCGGGGGCATGCAATGAGCAGTTCTTC	CSALLAGACNEQFF
TRBV12-5	TRBJ2-7	TRBD2	.	TGTGCTAGTGCCCTGGCGGGAGCGGGAGAGCAGTACTTC	CASALAGAGEQYF
TRBV29-1	TRBJ1-4	.	.	TGCAGCGTTGAAGATCGTTCGAGCGAAAAACTGTTTTTT	CSVEDRSSEKLFF
TRBV9	TRBJ2-5	TRBD2	many	TGTGCCAGCAGCATCGGACTAGCGGAAGAGACCCAGTACTTC	CASSIGLAEETQYF
TRBV7-2	TRBJ2-5	TRBD2	.	TGTGCCAGCAAAGAGCGGGGGAACCAAGAGACCCAGTACTTC	CASKERGNQETQYF
TRBV29-1	TRBJ2-3	.	few	TGCAGCACCTGGACCCCAGACACAGATACGCAGTATTTT	CSTWTPDTDTQYF
TRBV7-6	TRBJ2-7	.	many	TGTGCCAGCAGCTTAACCGACGGCCCCTACGAGCAGTACTTC	CASSLTDGPYEQYF
TRBV12-3/TRBV12-4	TRBJ2-5	.	.	TGTGCCAGCAGCCCGGGATCTCTGTTGAAGTACTTC	CASSPGSLLKYF
TRBV15	TRBJ1-2	.	few	TGTGCCACCAGTCGGAAGAGGGGTCAAGGCTATGGCTACACCTTC	CATSRKRGQGYGYTF
TRBV6-2/TRBV6-3	TRBJ2-7	TRBD1	.	TGTGCCAGCAGTTACTCTAGGACAGGGGATAACTACGAGCAGTACTTC	CASSYSRTGDNYEQYF
TRBV14	TRBJ2-7	TRBD1	.	TGTGCCAGCAGCCGATATAACAGGGGGTGCCACGAGCAGTACTTC	CASSRYNRGCHEQYF
TRBV10-3	TRBJ2-7	TRBD1	.	TGTGCCATCCGGGACAGGGGGCGCGGGTACGAGCAGTACTTC	CAIRDRGRGYEQYF
TRBV20-1	TRBJ1-5	.	.	TGCAGTGCTAGCTCAGGGAACTACAATCAGCCCCAGCATTTT	CSASSGNYNQPQHF
TRBV7-9	TRBJ1-4	.	.	TGTGCCAGCAGCTTAATCTACCGGGACCCACGGTCGAAACTGTTTTTT	CASSLIYRDPRSKLFF
TRBV29-1	TRBJ2-2	.	.	TGCAGCGTCTACAGGGTTTCCGGGGAGCTGTTTTTT	CSVYRVSGELFF
TRBV18	TRBJ2-1	TRBD1	.	TGTGCCAGCTCACCACCTAGTGGACAGGGGTCGTACAATGAGCAGTTCTTC	CASSPPSGQGSYNEQFF
TRBV9	TRBJ2-7	TRBD1	few	TGTGCCAGCAGCGTAGGAGGACAGGGAAGGACCTACGAGCAGTACTTC	CASSVGGQGRTYEQYF
TRBV7-2	TRBJ2-3	.	.	TGTGCCAGCAGCTTGTTGGACGGAGATACGCAGTATTTT	CASSLLDGDTQYF
TRBV5-1	TRBJ2-3	.	few	TGCGCCAGCAGCTTGGTATTCGATTACACAGATACGCAGTATTTT	CASSLVFDYTDTQYF